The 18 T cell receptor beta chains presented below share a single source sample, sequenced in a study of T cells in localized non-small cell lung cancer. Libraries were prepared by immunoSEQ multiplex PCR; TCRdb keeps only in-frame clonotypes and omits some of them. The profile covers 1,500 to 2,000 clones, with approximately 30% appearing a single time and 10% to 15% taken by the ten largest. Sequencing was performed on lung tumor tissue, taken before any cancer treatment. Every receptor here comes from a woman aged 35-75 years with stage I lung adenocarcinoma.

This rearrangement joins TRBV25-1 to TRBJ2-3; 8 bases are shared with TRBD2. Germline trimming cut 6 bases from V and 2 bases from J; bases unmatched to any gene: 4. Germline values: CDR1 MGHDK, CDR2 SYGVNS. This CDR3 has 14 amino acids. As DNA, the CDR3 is TGTGCCAGCAGACGGGGGGGTAACACAGATACGCAGTATTTT. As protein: CASRRGGNTDTQYF. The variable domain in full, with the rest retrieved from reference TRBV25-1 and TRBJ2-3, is EADIYQTPRYLVIGTGKKITLECSQTMGHDKMYWYQQDPGMELHLIHYSYGVNSTEKGDLSSESTVSRIRTEHFPLTLESARPSHTSQYLCASRRGGNTDTQYFGPGTRLTVL.

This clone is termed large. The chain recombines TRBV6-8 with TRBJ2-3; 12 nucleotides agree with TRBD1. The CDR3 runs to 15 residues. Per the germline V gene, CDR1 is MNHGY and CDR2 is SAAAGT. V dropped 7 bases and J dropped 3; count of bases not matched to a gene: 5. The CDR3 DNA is TGTGCCAGCAACCAGGGACAGGGGGCTACAGATACGCAGTATTTT. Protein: CASNQGQGATDTQYF.

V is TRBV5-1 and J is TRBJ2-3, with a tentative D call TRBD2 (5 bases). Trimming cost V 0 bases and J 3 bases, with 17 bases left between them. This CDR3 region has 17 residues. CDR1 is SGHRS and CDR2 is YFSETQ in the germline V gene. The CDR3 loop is CASSLEPEGVGTDTQYF. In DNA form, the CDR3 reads TGCGCCAGCAGCTTGGAACCTGAGGGCGTGGGTACAGATACGCAGTATTTT.

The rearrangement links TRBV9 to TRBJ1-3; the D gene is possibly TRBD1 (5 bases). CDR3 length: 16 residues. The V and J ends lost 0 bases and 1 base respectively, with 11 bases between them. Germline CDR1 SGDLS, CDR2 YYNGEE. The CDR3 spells CASSVAIQGSGNTIYF. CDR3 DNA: TGTGCCAGCAGCGTAGCTATTCAGGGTTCTGGAAACACCATATATTTT.

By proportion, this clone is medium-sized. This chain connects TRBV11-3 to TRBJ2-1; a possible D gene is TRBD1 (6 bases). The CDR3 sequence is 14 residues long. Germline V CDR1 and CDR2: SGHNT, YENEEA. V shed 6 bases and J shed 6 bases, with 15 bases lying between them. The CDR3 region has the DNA TGTGCCAGCAGTCCGCAGGGGCCTAGCAATGAGCAGTTCTTC. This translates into CASSPQGPSNEQFF.

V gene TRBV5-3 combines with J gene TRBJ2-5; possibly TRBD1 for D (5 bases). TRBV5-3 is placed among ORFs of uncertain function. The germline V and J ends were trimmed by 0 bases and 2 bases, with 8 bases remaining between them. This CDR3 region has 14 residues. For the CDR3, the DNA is TGTGCCAGAAGCTTGGGAAGGACACAAGAGACCCAGTACTTC. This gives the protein CARSLGRTQETQYF.

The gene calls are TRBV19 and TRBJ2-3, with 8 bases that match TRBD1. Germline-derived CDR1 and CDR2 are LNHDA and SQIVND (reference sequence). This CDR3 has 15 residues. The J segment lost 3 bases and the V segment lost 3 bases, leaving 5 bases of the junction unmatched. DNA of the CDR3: TGTGCCAGTAGTATGAGGACAGGGTTTACAGATACGCAGTATTTT. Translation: CASSMRTGFTDTQYF.

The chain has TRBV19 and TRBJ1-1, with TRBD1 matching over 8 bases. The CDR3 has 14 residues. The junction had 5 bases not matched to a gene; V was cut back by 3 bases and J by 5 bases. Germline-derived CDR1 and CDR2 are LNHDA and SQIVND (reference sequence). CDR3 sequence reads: CASSIQGAMTEAFF. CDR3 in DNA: TGTGCCAGTAGTATTCAGGGGGCGATGACTGAAGCTTTCTTT.

The chain's CDR3 is CASSLWGTGGGQPQHF. The CDR3 DNA sequence: TGTGCCAGCAGCTTGTGGGGGACAGGGGGTGGTCAGCCCCAGCATTTT. The chain links TRBV11-3 to TRBJ1-5, with 11 bases matching TRBD1. The V segment lost 3 bases and the J segment 6 bases; nucleotides outside the gene matches: 7. This CDR3 is 16 amino acids long. Per germline, CDR1 SGHNT and CDR2 YENEEA.

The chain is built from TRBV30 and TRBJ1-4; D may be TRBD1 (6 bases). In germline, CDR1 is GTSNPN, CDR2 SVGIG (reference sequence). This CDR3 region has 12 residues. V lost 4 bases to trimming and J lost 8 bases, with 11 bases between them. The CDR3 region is CAWNRDGEKLFF. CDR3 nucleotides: TGTGCCTGGAACAGGGACGGGGAAAAACTGTTTTTT.

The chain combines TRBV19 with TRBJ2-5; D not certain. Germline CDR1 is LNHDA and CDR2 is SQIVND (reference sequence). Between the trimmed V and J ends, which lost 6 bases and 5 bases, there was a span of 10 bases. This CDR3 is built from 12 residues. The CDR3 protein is CASRQSGETQYF. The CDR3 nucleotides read TGTGCCAGTAGACAAAGTGGGGAGACCCAGTACTTC.

DNA of the CDR3: TGTGCCAGCAAACAGGGGAGCAGCACAGATACGCAGTATTTT. Its protein product is CASKQGSSTDTQYF. The rearrangement uses TRBV6-8 and TRBJ2-3; 7 bases match TRBD1. Trimming removed 7 bases from V and 0 bases from J; junction bases left unmatched: 4. Looked up from germline, CDR1 is MNHGY and CDR2 is SAAAGT. The CDR3 contains 14 residues.

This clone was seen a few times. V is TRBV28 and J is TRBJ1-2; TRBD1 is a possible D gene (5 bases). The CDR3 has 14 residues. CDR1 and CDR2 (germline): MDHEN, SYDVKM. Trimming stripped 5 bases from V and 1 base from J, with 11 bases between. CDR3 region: CASSLGTVNYGYTF. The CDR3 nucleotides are TGTGCCAGCAGTCTCGGGACTGTTAACTATGGCTACACCTTC.

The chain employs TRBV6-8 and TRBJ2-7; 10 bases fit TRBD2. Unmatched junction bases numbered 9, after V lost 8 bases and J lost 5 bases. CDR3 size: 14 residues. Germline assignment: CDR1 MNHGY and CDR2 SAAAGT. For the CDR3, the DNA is TGTGCCAGCTCACTAGCGGGACCAACGGACGAGCAGTACTTC. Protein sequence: CASSLAGPTDEQYF.

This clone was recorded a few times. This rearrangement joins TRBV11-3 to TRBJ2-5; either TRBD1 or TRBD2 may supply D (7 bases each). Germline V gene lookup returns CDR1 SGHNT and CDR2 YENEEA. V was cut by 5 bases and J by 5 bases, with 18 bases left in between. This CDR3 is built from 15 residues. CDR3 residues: CASSRDSGAGETQYF. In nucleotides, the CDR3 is TGTGCCAGCAGCCGGGACAGCGGGGCGGGGGAGACCCAGTACTTC.

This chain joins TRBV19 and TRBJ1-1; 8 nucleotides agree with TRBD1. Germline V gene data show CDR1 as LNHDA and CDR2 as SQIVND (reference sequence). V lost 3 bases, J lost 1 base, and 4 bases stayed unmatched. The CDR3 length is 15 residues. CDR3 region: CASSIPGQGNTEAFF. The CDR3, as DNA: TGTGCCAGTAGTATCCCTGGACAGGGGAACACTGAAGCTTTCTTT.

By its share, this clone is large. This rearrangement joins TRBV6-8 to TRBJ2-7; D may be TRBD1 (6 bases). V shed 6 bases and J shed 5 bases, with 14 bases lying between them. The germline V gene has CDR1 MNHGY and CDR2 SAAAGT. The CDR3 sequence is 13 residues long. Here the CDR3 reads CASRNPSGDEQYF. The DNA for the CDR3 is TGTGCCAGCAGGAACCCCTCAGGGGACGAGCAGTACTTC.

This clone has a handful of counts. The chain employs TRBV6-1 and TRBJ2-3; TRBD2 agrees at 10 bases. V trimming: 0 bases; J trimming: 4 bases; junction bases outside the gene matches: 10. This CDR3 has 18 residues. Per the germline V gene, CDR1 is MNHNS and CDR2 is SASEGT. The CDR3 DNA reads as TGTGCCAGCAGTGAAGCATCTAGCGGGGGTCTTTTCGCAGATACGCAGTATTTT. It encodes CASSEASSGGLFADTQYF.